The 14 T cell receptor beta chains presented below share a single source sample, sequenced in a study of CD8 T cells in Susac syndrome. With random hexamers, roughly 0.5 to 1 ug RNA was reverse transcribed. TCRdb recomputed calls from the immunoSEQ multiplex PCR reads with MiXCR, one row per CDR3 protein. The data hold roughly 80,000 distinct CDR3 sequences, with approximately 95% observed a single time. The specimen sequenced was CD8+ T cells from PBMCs. The source of these receptors is a human donor with Susac syndrome.

The chain uses TRBV29-1 and TRBJ1-2; D is perhaps TRBD1 (6 bases). Per germline, CDR1 SQVTM and CDR2 ANQGSEA. CDR3 size: 13 residues. CDR3 sequence: CSAQGILDRGYTF. In nucleotides, the CDR3 is TGCAGTGCCCAGGGGATTTTGGATCGTGGCTACACCTTC.

J is TRBJ2-3 and V is TRBV10-3, with D unresolved. CDR3 size: 14 residues. The ends were cut back, 5 bases at V and 4 bases at J, with 13 bases in the middle. Germline V gives CDR1 ENHRY, CDR2 SYGVKD. This CDR3 is CAISKETVADTQYF. Here the CDR3 DNA reads TGTGCCATCAGTAAGGAGACTGTCGCAGATACGCAGTATTTT.

This chain links TRBV9 with TRBJ2-5; 9 bases fit TRBD1. V shed 2 bases and J 5 bases; nucleotides not matched to a gene: 7. The CDR3 has 15 residues. CDR1 is SGDLS and CDR2 is YYNGEE in the germline V gene. CDR3 bases: TGTGCCAGCAGCGTCACAGGGGGCGATCGGGAGACCCAGTACTTC. Residues: CASSVTGGDRETQYF.

This rearrangement joins TRBV12-3 or TRBV12-4 to TRBJ1-5, with 7 bases that match TRBD1. This CDR3 comprises 11 residues. Unmatched junction bases numbered 8, after V lost 6 bases and J lost 15 bases. The CDR3 region has the DNA TGTGCCAGCAGCCCCGGACAGGAGGCGCATTTT. Its translation: CASSPGQEAHF.

V gene TRBV12-3 or TRBV12-4 combines with J gene TRBJ2-7; D is possibly TRBD1 or TRBD2 (6 bases each). The CDR3 is 16 amino acids. Trimming stripped 1 base from V and 0 bases from J, with 13 bases between. CDR3: CASSLDSGEASYEQYF. The DNA for the CDR3 is TGTGCCAGCAGTTTAGATTCAGGGGAGGCCTCCTACGAGCAGTACTTC.

The chain is built from TRBV9 and TRBJ2-1, with 7 positions matching TRBD1. This CDR3 is 14 amino acids long. With 0 bases clipped from V and 10 bases from J, the junction kept 7 bases outside the gene matches. Germline V CDR1 and CDR2: SGDLS, YYNGEE. The CDR3 spells CASSVGTGSVEQFF. The CDR3, as DNA: TGTGCCAGCAGCGTAGGGACAGGCTCGGTCGAGCAGTTCTTC.

This CDR3 reads CASSPGTDPYEQYF. The CDR3 DNA sequence: TGTGCCAGCAGCCCCGGGACAGACCCCTACGAGCAGTACTTC. The genes are TRBV9 and TRBJ2-7, with 7 bases lining up with TRBD1. Trimming took 4 bases from V and 2 from J; bases not matched to a gene: 6. This CDR3 contains 14 residues. Germline loops: CDR1 SGDLS, CDR2 YYNGEE.

The rearrangement links TRBV20-1 to TRBJ2-7, with D unclear. From germline, CDR1 is DFQATT and CDR2 SNEGSKA (reference sequence). V gave up 2 bases and J gave up 5 bases, with 13 bases separating them. CDR3 size: 13 residues. The CDR3 protein is CSARMLGFDEQYF. CDR3 bases: TGCAGTGCTAGAATGCTAGGGTTTGACGAGCAGTACTTC.

The V call is TRBV19, the J call TRBJ2-1; a possible D gene is TRBD2 (6 bases). V lost 10 bases and J 0 bases, leaving 10 bases between the germline ends. Germline CDR1 is LNHDA and CDR2 is SQIVND (reference sequence). The CDR3 covers 13 residues. The CDR3 sequence is CATTGDSYNEQFF. CDR3 in DNA: TGTGCCACCACGGGGGACTCCTACAATGAGCAGTTCTTC. Using reference TRBV19 and TRBJ2-1 for the parts outside the CDR3, the full variable domain is DGGITQSPKYLFRKEGQNVTLSCEQNLNHDAMYWYRQDPGQGLRLIYYSQIVNDFQKGDIAEGYSVSREKKESFPLTVTSAQKNPTAFYLCATTGDSYNEQFFGPGTRLTVL.

The V call is TRBV29-1, the J call TRBJ1-2, with a weak D call TRBD1 (5 bases). Trimming removed 0 bases from V and 1 base from J, with 12 bases in between. The germline V gene has CDR1 SQVTM and CDR2 ANQGSEA. The CDR3 is 15 residues long. CDR3 region: CSVEDRLGVNYGYTF. DNA for the CDR3: TGCAGCGTTGAAGATCGGCTAGGGGTTAACTATGGCTACACCTTC.

This clonotype was found a few times. J is TRBJ2-7 and V is TRBV4-1, with 7 positions matching TRBD2. CDR1 and CDR2 from the germline V gene are MGHRA and YSYEKL. The V and J ends lost 2 bases and 5 bases, in that order; junction bases with no gene match: 3. This CDR3 has 13 residues. The CDR3 DNA reads as TGCGCCAGCAGCCAAATAGGGAGGGACGAGCAGTACTTC. Amino acids: CASSQIGRDEQYF.

This chain joins TRBV5-4 and TRBJ2-3, with D tentatively TRBD2 (6 bases). The CDR3 has 14 residues. The ends were cut back, 3 bases at V and 2 bases at J, with 10 bases in the middle. From germline, CDR1 is SGHNT and CDR2 YYREEE (reference sequence). The CDR3 DNA reads TGTGCCAGCAGCTGGGGACTTCCCACAGATACGCAGTATTTT. Translating gives CASSWGLPTDTQYF.

This chain connects TRBV7-8 to TRBJ2-4, with a possible D match to TRBD2 (5 bases). Looked up from germline, CDR1 is SGHVS and CDR2 is FQNEAQ. Trimming removed 5 bases at V and 0 bases at J, with 11 bases between. The CDR3 totals 15 residues. The CDR3 loop is CASSPERAAKNIQYF. CDR3 sequence (DNA): TGTGCCAGCAGCCCCGAGAGGGCAGCCAAAAACATTCAGTACTTC.

The chain combines TRBV29-1 with TRBJ2-1, with D possibly matching TRBD1 (5 bases). Trimming pared 4 bases from V and 4 bases from J, leaving 8 bases between. This CDR3 is built from 12 residues. Germline CDR1 and CDR2: SQVTM and ANQGSEA. CDR3 sequence reads: CSVAPGYNEQFF. CDR3 bases: TGCAGCGTTGCCCCAGGGTACAATGAGCAGTTCTTC.